The T cell receptor (beta chain) described here comes from a study of T cell responses to AZD1222 COVID-19 vaccine. Study-level points and caveats: Per reports, nearly half of all spike-specific TCRs target regions that are unmutated in variants. Most donors were white British and more were female, and clonal diversity was possibly underestimated. Vaccination with two AZD1222 doses was followed by a rise in Spike-specific TCR breadth and depth.

V was shortened by 1 base and J by 3 bases, with 13 bases between the two germline ends. In germline, CDR1 is LGHNA, CDR2 YSLEER. The CDR3 totals 17 residues. Only in-frame clones appear in the TCRdb table, and some are missing; sequencing was by immunoSEQ multiplex PCR. This sample has 95,000 to 100,000 clones; 80% to 90% occur once, and the top ten carry around 1.5%. As regards this clone: As yet, its antigen is unknown.

This material consisted of peripheral blood, taken on day 0 of AZD1222 vaccination. This receptor was obtained from an adult in good health. This chain joins TRBV4-3 and TRBJ1-6; D unresolved. Here the CDR3 reads CASSQALLPGYNSPLHF. Here the CDR3 DNA reads TGCGCCAGCAGCCAAGCCCTCCTCCCAGGCTATAATTCACCCCTCCACTTT.